The rows below give T cell receptor beta chains drawn from one sample of a study of vaccination effects on CD4 cells after COVID-19. Profiled with immunoSEQ multiplex PCR; TCRdb holds only in-frame clones, not every one. The sample gives over 80,000 clones, around 77% of which show up once; 1.1% is in the top ten. Antigen specificity for these receptors is unknown. The source material was CD4+ T cells from PBMCs cultured with HCoV-OC43 spike peptides, sampled after COVID-19 vaccination. The receptor set was obtained from a human donor who received a COVID-19 vaccine. Each CDR3 is given with its conserved first and last residue. Fields, in order: V gene, CDR3 protein.

v_call: TRBV4-3
cdr3_aa: CASSPQGSGNTIYF

v_call: TRBV18
cdr3_aa: CASSPVGNTIYF

v_call: TRBV6-4
cdr3_aa: CASSDVLEGNQPQHF

v_call: TRBV5-1
cdr3_aa: CASRNPLSGVTANTGELFF

v_call: TRBV5-1
cdr3_aa: CASSFDDTGELFF

v_call: TRBV6-1
cdr3_aa: CASSDLTGGMANTEAFF

v_call: TRBV7-3
cdr3_aa: CASSLTPIGGYGYTF

v_call: TRBV6-5
cdr3_aa: CASSYWGTATGELFF

v_call: TRBV6-4
cdr3_aa: CASSPWGGSTDTQYF

v_call: TRBV6-4
cdr3_aa: CASSVQRGTDTQYF

v_call: TRBV7-2
cdr3_aa: CASSSGQGLEETQYF

v_call: TRBV4-1
cdr3_aa: CASSQDQGVDSTDTQYF

v_call: TRBV5-1
cdr3_aa: CASSLAAGYEQFF

v_call: TRBV5-1
cdr3_aa: CASSRSRTTDTQYF